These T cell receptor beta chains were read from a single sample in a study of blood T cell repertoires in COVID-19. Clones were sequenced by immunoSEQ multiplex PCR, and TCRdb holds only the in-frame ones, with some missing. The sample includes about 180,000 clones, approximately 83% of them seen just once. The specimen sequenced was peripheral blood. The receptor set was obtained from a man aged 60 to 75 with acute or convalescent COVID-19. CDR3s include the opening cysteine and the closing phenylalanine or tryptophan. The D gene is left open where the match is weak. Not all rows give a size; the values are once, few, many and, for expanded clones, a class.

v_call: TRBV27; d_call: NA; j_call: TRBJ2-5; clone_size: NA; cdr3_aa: CASSSLPDRSQETQYF; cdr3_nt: TGTGCCAGCAGTTCGCTACCCGACAGGTCCCAAGAGACCCAGTACTTC
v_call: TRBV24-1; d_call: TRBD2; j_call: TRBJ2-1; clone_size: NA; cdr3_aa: CATARGGSFNLGEQFF; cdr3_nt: TGTGCCACCGCTCGGGGGGGTTCGTTTAACTTGGGTGAGCAGTTCTTC
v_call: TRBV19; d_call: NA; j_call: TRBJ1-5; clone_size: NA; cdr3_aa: CASSILSRGGNQPQHF; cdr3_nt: TGTGCCAGTAGTATCCTGAGCAGGGGAGGCAATCAGCCCCAGCATTTT
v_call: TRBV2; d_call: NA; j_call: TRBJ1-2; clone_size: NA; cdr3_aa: CASSEGRGGIGYTF; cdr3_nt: TGTGCCAGCAGTGAAGGCAGGGGAGGGATTGGCTACACCTTC
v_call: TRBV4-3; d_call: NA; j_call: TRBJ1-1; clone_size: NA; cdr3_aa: CASSQTQAGYTEAFF; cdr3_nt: TGCGCCAGCAGTCAAACCCAGGCCGGCTACACTGAAGCTTTCTTT
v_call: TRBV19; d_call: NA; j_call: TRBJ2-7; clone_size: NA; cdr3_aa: CASSLGGAGSYEQYF; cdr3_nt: TGTGCCAGTTCGCTCGGGGGAGCAGGATCCTACGAGCAGTACTTC
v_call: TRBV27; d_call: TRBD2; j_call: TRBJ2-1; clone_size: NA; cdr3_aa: CASSWGTSGSSNNEQFF; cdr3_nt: TGTGCCAGCAGTTGGGGTACTAGCGGGAGTTCCAACAATGAGCAGTTCTTC
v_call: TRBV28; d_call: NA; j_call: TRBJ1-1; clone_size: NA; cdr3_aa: CASSLSAGAGPGEAFF; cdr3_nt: TGTGCCAGCAGTTTATCCGCGGGGGCAGGGCCTGGTGAAGCTTTCTTT
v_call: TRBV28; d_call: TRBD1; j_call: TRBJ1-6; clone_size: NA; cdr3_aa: CASSFSPRGRRISPLHF; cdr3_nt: TGTGCCAGCAGTTTTTCCCCCAGGGGGCGTAGGATCTCACCCCTCCACTTT
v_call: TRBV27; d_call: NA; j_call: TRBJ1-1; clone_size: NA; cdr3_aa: CASRKGGSSNTEAFF; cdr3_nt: TGTGCCAGCAGAAAAGGAGGCAGTTCGAACACTGAAGCTTTCTTT
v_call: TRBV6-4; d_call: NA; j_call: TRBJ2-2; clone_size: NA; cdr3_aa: CASSVSGNTGELFF; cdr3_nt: TGTGCCAGCAGTGTAAGCGGAAACACCGGGGAGCTGTTTTTT
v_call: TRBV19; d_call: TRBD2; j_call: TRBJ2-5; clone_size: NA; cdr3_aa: CASSRSVERERNQETQYF; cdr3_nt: TGTGCCAGTAGTCGTTCTGTTGAGCGGGAGAGAAACCAAGAGACCCAGTACTTC
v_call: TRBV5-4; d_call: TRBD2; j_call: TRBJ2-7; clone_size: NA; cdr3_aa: CASSSGLAAEEQYF; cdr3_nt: TGTGCCAGCAGCTCGGGACTAGCGGCCGAGGAGCAGTACTTC
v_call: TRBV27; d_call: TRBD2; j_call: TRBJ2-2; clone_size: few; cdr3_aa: CASSLGTRPGELFF; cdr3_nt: TGTGCCAGCAGTTTAGGGACTAGACCCGGGGAGCTGTTTTTT
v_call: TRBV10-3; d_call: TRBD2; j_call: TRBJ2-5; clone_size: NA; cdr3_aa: CAISVGGGQETQYF; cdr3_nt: TGTGCCATCAGTGTCGGCGGGGGCCAAGAGACCCAGTACTTC
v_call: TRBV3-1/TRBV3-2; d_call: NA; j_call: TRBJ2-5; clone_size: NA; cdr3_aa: CASSQESKSNLWTQYF; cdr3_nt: TGTGCCAGCAGCCAAGAATCGAAGTCCAACCTATGGACCCAGTACTTC
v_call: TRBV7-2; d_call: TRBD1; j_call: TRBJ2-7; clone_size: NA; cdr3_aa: CASSFEVRDRGSEQYF; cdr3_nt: TGTGCCAGCAGCTTCGAGGTCCGGGACAGGGGCTCCGAGCAGTACTTC
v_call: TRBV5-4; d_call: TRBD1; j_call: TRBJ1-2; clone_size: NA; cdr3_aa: CASSLKQGEGNYGYTF; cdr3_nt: TGTGCCAGCAGCTTGAAACAGGGGGAGGGTAACTATGGCTACACCTTC
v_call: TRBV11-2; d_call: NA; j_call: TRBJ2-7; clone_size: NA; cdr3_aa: CASSFAQGHEQYF; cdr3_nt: TGTGCCAGCAGCTTCGCCCAGGGCCACGAGCAGTACTTC
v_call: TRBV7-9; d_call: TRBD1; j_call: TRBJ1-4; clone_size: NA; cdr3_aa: CASSSNRGSATNEKLFF; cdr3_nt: TGTGCCAGCAGCTCCAACAGGGGCTCAGCAACTAATGAAAAACTGTTTTTT
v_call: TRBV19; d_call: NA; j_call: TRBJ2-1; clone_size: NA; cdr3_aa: CASSPTVRRLLGNEQFF; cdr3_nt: TGTGCCAGTAGCCCTACCGTCCGGCGGCTGCTTGGGAATGAGCAGTTCTTC
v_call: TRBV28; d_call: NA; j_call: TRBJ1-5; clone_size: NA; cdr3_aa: CASRRGGARHQPQHF; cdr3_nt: TGTGCCAGCAGACGTGGGGGGGCACGTCATCAGCCCCAGCATTTT
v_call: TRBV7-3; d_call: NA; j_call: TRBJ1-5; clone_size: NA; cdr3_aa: CASSSRRDTNQPQHF; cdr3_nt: TGTGCCAGCAGCTCCCGCCGGGACACCAATCAGCCCCAGCATTTT
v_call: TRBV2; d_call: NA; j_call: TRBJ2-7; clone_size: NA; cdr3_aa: CASSEVTARGEQYF; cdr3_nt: TGTGCCAGCAGTGAAGTAACAGCCCGGGGCGAGCAGTACTTC
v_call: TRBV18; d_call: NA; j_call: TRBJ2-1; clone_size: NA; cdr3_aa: CASSPLGGYNEQFF; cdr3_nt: TGTGCCAGCTCACCACTAGGCGGTTACAATGAGCAGTTCTTC
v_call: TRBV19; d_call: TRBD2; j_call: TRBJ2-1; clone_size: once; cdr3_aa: CASKPAGGYNEQFF; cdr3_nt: TGTGCCAGTAAGCCAGCGGGAGGGTACAATGAGCAGTTCTTC
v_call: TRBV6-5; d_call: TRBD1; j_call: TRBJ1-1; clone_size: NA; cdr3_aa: CASIEGAGAFF; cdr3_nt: TGTGCCAGCATCGAGGGGGCTGGGGCTTTCTTT
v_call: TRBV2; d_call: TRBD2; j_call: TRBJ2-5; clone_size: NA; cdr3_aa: CASRETSGSGQETQYF; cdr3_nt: TGTGCCAGCAGGGAGACTAGCGGGAGTGGTCAAGAGACCCAGTACTTC
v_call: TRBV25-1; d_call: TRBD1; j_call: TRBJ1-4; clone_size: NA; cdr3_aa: CASSAGTGVLNEKLFF; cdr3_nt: TGTGCCAGCAGTGCCGGGACAGGGGTTCTTAATGAAAAACTGTTTTTT
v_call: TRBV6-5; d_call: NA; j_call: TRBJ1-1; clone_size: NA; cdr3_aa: CASSSRDTEAFF; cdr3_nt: TGTGCCAGCAGTAGCCGGGACACTGAAGCTTTCTTT
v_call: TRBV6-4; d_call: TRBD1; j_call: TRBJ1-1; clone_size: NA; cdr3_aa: CASRGTGMNTEAFF; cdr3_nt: TGTGCCAGCAGGGGGACAGGGATGAACACTGAAGCTTTCTTT
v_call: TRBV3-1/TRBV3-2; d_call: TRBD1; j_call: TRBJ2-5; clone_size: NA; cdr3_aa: CASSRQGARETQYF; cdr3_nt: TGTGCCAGCAGCCGACAGGGGGCCCGGGAGACCCAGTACTTC
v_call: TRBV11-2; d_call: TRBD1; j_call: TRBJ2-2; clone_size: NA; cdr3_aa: CASSLTGGPVTGELFF; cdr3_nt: TGTGCCAGCAGCTTAACAGGGGGCCCGGTGACCGGGGAGCTGTTTTTT
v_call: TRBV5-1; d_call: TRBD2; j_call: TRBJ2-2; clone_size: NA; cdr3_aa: CASSPGGTGELFF; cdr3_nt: TGCGCCAGCAGCCCCGGGGGGACCGGGGAGCTGTTTTTT
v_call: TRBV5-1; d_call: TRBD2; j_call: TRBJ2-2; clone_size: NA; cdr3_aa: CASSPPGLAGDTGELFF; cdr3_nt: TGCGCCAGCAGCCCACCGGGACTAGCGGGAGACACCGGGGAGCTGTTTTTT
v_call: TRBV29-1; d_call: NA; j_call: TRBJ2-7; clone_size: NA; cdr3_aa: CSARDYEQYF; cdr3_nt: TGCAGCGCCCGGGACTACGAGCAGTACTTC
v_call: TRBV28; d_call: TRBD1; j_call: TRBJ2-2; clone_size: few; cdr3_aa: CASKDGTADTGELFF; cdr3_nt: TGTGCCAGCAAGGATGGGACAGCAGACACCGGGGAGCTGTTTTTT
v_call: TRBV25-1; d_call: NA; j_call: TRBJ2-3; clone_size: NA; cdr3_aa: CASSERKGVDTQYF; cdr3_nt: TGTGCCAGCAGTGAACGGAAAGGGGTAGATACGCAGTATTTT
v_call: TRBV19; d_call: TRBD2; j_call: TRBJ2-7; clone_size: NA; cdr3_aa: CASSLGAGAPYEQYF; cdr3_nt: TGTGCCAGTAGTCTCGGAGCGGGAGCTCCGTACGAGCAGTACTTC
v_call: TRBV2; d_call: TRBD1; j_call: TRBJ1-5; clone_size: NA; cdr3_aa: CASRVGQGGWSNQPQHF; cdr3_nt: TGTGCCAGCAGGGTGGGACAGGGGGGTTGGAGCAATCAGCCCCAGCATTTT
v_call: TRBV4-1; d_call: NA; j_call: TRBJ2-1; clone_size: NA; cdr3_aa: CASSLRVAEIYNEQFF; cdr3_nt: TGCGCCAGCAGCCTCCGAGTCGCGGAGATATACAATGAGCAGTTCTTC
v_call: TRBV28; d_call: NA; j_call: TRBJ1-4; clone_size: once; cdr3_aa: CASSTNRAGNEKLFF; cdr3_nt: TGTGCCAGCAGTACCAACAGGGCAGGAAATGAAAAACTGTTTTTT
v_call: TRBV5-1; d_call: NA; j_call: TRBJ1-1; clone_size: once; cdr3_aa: CASSLGGGRSNTEAFF; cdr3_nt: TGCGCCAGCAGCTTGGGGGGCGGCAGATCTAACACTGAAGCTTTCTTT
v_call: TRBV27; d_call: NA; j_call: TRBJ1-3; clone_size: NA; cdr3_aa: CASRSELSGNTIYF; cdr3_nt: TGTGCCAGCAGAAGCGAGCTCTCTGGAAACACCATATATTTT
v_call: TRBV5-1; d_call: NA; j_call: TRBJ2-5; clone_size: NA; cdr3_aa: CASRGSRGQETQYF; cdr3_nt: TGCGCCAGCCGCGGCAGTCGCGGCCAAGAGACCCAGTACTTC
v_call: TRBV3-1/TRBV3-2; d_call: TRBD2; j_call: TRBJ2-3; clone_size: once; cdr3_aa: CASSHPGLAGVTDTQYF; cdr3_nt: TGTGCCAGCAGCCACCCGGGACTAGCGGGAGTGACCGATACGCAGTATTTT
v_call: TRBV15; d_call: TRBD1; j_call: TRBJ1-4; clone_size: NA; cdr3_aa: CATSRGGDRREKLFF; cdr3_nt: TGTGCCACCAGCAGGGGGGGGGACAGGCGTGAAAAACTGTTTTTT
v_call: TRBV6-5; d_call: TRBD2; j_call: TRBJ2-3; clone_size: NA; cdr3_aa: CASSYSGSTDTQYF; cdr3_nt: TGTGCCAGCAGTTATAGCGGGAGTACAGATACGCAGTATTTT
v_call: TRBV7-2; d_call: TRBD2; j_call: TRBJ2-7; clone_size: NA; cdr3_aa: CASSFTGGPQYEQYF; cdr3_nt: TGTGCCAGCAGCTTTACGGGAGGGCCGCAGTACGAGCAGTACTTC
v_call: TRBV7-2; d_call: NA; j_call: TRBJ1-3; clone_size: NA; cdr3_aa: CASSPPGFSSGNTIYF; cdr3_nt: TGTGCCAGCAGCCCTCCGGGATTCAGCTCTGGAAACACCATATATTTT
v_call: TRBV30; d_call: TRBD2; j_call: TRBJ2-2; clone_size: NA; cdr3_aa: CAWMRSGRAAGELFF; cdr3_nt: TGTGCCTGGATGCGGAGCGGGAGGGCCGCCGGGGAGCTGTTTTTT
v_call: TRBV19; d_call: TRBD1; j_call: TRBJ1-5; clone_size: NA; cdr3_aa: CASRRQGAGDQPQHF; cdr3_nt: TGTGCCAGTAGACGCCAGGGGGCGGGGGATCAGCCCCAGCATTTT
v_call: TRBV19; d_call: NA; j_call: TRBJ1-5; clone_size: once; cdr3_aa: CASSIGLSRNQPQHF; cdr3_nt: TGTGCCAGTAGTATAGGCCTTAGCCGCAATCAGCCCCAGCATTTT
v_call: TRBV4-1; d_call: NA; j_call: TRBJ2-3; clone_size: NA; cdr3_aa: CASSWEVLDTQYF; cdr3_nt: TGCGCCAGCAGCTGGGAGGTGTTAGATACGCAGTATTTT
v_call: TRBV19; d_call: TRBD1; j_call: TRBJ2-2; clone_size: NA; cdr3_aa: CASTPTGGSTGELFF; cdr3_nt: TGTGCCAGTACCCCGACAGGGGGCAGCACCGGGGAGCTGTTTTTT
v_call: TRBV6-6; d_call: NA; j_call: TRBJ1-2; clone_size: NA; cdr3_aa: CASSYQGAATF; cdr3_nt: TGTGCCAGCAGTTACCAAGGAGCAGCGACCTTC
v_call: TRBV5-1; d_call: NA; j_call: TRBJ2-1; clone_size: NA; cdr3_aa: CASSLGRTQGHNEQFF; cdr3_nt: TGCGCCAGCAGCTTGGGCCGGACTCAAGGGCACAATGAGCAGTTCTTC
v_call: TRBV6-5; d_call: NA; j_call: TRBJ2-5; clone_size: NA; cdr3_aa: CASSYSKWAAQYF; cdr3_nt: TGTGCCAGCAGTTACTCGAAATGGGCTGCCCAGTACTTC
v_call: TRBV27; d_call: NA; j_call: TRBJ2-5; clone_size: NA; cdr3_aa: CASRPSASSVEAQYF; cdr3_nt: TGTGCCAGCAGACCATCCGCGTCTTCGGTAGAGGCCCAGTACTTC
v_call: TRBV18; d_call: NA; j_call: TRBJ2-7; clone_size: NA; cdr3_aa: CATSGGSYEQYF; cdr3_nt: TGTGCCACCTCAGGGGGGAGTTACGAGCAGTACTTC